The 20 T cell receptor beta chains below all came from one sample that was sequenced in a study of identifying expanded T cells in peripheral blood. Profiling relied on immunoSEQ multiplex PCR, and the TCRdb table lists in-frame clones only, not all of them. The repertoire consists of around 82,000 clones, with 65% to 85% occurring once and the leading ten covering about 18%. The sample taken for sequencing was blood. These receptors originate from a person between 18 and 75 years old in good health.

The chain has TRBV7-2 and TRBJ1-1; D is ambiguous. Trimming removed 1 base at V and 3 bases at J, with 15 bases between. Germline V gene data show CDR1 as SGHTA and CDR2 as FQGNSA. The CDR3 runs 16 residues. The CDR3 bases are TGTGCCAGCAGCTTAGGACCGGGCCGGACGGACACTGAAGCTTTCTTT. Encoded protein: CASSLGPGRTDTEAFF.

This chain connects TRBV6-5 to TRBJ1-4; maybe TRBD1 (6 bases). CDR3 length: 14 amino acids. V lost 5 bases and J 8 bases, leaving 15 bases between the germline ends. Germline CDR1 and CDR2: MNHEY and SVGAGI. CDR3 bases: TGTGCCAGCAGTCGCGACAGGCGGGAAGAAAAACTGTTTTTT. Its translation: CASSRDRREEKLFF.

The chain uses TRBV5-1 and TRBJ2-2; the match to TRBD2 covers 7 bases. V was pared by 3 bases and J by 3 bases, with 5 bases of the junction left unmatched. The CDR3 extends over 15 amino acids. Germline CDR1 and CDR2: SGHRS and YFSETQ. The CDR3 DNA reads TGCGCCAGCAGCTCGGCTAGCGGAGACACCGGGGAGCTGTTTTTT. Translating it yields CASSSASGDTGELFF.

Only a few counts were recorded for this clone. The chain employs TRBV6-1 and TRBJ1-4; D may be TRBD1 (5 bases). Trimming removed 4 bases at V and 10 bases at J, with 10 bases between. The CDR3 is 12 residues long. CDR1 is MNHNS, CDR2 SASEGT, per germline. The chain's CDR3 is CASSGEGRKLFF. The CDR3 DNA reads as TGTGCCAGCAGTGGGGAGGGACGAAAACTGTTTTTT.

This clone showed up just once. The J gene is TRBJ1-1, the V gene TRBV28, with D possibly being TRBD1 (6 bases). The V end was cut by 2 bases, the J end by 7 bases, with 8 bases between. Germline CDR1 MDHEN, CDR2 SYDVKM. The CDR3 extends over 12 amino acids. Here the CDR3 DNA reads TGTGCCAGCAGTTTAGGACAGATTGAAGCTTTCTTT. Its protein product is CASSLGQIEAFF.

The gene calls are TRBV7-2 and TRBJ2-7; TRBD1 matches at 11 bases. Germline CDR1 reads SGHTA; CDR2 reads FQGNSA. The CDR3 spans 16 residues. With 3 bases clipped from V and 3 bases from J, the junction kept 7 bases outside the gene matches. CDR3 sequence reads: CASSLATGTGGYEQYF. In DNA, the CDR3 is TGTGCCAGCAGCTTGGCCACCGGGACAGGGGGCTACGAGCAGTACTTC.

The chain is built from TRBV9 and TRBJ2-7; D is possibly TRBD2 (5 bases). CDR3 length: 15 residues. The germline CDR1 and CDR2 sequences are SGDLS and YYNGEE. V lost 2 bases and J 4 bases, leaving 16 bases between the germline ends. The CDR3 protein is CASSVGSGSGYEQYF. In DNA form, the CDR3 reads TGTGCCAGCAGCGTGGGCTCCGGGTCGGGGTACGAGCAGTACTTC.

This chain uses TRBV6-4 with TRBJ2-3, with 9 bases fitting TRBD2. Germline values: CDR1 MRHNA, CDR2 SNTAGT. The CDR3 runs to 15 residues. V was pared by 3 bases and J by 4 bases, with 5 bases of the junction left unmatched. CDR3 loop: CASSEVAGEADTQYF. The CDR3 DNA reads TGTGCCAGCAGTGAAGTAGCGGGAGAGGCAGATACGCAGTATTTT.

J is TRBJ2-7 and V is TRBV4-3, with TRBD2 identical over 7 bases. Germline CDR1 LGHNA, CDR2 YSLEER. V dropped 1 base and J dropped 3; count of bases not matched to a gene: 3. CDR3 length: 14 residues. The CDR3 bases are TGCGCCAGCAGCCAAGTAACTAGCGACTACGAGCAGTACTTC. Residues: CASSQVTSDYEQYF.

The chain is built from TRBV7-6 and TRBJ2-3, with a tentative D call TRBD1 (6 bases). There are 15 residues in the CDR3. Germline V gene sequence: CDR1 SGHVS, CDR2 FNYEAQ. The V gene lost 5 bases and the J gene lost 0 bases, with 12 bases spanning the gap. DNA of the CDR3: TGTGCCAGCAGCAGAGGGGGTTCCAGCACAGATACGCAGTATTTT. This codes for CASSRGGSSTDTQYF.

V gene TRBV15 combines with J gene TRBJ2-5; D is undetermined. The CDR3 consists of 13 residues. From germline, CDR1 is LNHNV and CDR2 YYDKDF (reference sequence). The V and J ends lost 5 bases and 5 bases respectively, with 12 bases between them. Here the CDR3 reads CATSGGFGETQYF. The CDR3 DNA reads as TGTGCCACCAGCGGTGGATTCGGGGAGACCCAGTACTTC.

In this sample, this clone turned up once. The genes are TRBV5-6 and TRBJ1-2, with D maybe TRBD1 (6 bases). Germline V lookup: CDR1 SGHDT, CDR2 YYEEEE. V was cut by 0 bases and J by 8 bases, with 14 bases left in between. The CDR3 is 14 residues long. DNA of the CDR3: TGTGCCAGCAGCTTGGTTTATTCGGGGGGCGGCTACACCTTC. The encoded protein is CASSLVYSGGGYTF.

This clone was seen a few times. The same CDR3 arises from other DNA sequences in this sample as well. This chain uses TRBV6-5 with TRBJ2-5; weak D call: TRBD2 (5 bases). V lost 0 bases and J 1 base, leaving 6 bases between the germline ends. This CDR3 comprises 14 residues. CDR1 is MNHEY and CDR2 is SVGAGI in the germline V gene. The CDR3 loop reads CASSYSAVQETQYF. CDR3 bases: TGTGCCAGCAGTTACTCAGCGGTCCAAGAGACCCAGTACTTC.

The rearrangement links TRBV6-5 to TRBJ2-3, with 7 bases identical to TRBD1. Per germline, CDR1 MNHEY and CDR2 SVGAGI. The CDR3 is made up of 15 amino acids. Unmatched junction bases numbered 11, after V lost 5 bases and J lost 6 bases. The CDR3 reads CASSPRTGLMDTQYF. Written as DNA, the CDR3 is TGTGCCAGCAGTCCCCGGACAGGTCTGATGGATACGCAGTATTTT.

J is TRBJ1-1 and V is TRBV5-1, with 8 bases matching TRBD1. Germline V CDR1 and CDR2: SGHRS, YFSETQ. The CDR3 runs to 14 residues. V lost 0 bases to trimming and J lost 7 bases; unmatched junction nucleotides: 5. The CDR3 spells CASSLVGDRREAFF. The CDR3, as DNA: TGCGCCAGCAGCTTGGTCGGGGACAGGCGTGAAGCTTTCTTT.

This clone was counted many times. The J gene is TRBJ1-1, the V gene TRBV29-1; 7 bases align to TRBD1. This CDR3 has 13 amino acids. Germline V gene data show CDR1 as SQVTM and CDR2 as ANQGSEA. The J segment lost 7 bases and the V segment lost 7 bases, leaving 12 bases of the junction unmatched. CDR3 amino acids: CSAHRGVGIEAFF. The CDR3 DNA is TGCAGCGCCCACAGGGGCGTAGGGATTGAAGCTTTCTTT.

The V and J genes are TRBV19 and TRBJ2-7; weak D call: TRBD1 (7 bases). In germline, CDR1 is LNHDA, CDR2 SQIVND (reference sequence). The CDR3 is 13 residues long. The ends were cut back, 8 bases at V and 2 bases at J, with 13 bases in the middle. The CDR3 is CASSRGDTYEQYF. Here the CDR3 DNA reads TGTGCCAGTTCCAGGGGGGATACCTACGAGCAGTACTTC.

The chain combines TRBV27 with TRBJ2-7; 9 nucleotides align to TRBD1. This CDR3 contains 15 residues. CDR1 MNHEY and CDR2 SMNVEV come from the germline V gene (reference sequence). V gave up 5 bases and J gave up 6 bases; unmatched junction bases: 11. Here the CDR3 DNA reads TGTGCCAGCAGTCCCTCCAGGGACAGGGTGGGCGAGCAGTACTTC. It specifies CASSPSRDRVGEQYF.

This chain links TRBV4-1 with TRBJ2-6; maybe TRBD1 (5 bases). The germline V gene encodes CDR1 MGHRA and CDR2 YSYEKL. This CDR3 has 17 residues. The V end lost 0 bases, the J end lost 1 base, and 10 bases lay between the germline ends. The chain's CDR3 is CASSQEGRVSGANVLTF. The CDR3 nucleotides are TGCGCCAGCAGCCAAGAGGGGCGAGTATCTGGGGCCAACGTCCTGACTTTC.

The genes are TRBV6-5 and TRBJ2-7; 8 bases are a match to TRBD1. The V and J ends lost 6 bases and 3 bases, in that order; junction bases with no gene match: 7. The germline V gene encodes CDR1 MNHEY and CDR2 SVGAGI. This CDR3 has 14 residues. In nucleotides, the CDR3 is TGTGCCAGCAGGGCAGGACAGGGTAACTACGAGCAGTACTTC. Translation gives CASRAGQGNYEQYF.